Described below is a single T cell receptor (beta chain) sequence and its context. Its antigen remains unidentified. The CDR3 spans 16 residues, from the cysteine through the phenylalanine. Of the read, only the CDR3 DNA is kept; its 48 bases are in frame from base 1. As encoded in the germline V gene, CDR1 is SGHRS while CDR2 is YFSETQ. V is pared back by 3 bases and J by 4 bases, with 19 bases lying between the germline termini. The cohort consisted of 650 to 850 healthy bone marrow donors. At the time of sampling, every cohort member was nominally healthy, though immune exposures that went unrecorded were likely present. The donor tested CMV seronegative, placing the donor among the 352 seronegative members of the cohort. Every donor gave a peripheral blood sample, and the peripheral blood mononuclear cells from that sample were used for TCR beta sequencing. Genomic DNA extraction from the blood cell samples was performed with the Qiagen DNeasy Blood Extraction Kit.

The library was prepared using the immunoSEQ multiplex PCR assay. For the multiplex PCR, a mixture combining 60 forward primers for TCR Vbeta segments and 13 reverse primers for TCR Jbeta segments was used. Amplification of the CDR3 region of rearranged TCR beta genes was performed with a multiplex PCR assay on genomic DNA. Amplified TCR beta libraries were sequenced as 87-base-pair reads on the Illumina HiSeq System. In the paper's pipeline: A later analysis tallied around 80 million unique TCR beta chains across the 600 to 700 repertoires, and about 12 million of those chains were shared by two or more donors. To remove PCR and sequencing errors, raw reads were error-corrected and collapsed into unique sequences using a nearest-neighbor algorithm that merged closely related sequences. To assign V, D and J gene segments, CDR3 sequences were aligned to IMGT reference sequences. Each retained sequence needed at least a six-nucleotide match to both a V gene segment and a J gene segment. Rearrangements were called productive when the CDR3 lacked stop codons and stayed in frame with V and J; all others were non-productive. Following IMGT convention, CDR3 was defined as the stretch from the second conserved V-encoded cysteine to the conserved J-encoded phenylalanine. The earlier analysis of more than 450 of the donors excluded sequences that lacked an unambiguous match to a single V gene segment. An earlier analysis of just under 600 of the donors called V segments functional above 56.7% productive rearrangements and segregating when the between-donor standard deviation exceeded 5%. To diagnose cytomegalovirus status from the catalog of TCR beta chain sequences, a statistical classification framework was built. In a later analysis, TCR nucleotide sequences were compared against IMGT/GENE-DB human TR gene sequences so that V and J genes could be assigned. The TCRdist pipeline was used in a later analysis to assign CDR3 sequences and most-parsimonious VDJ recombination scenarios. A later analysis defined each TCR beta chain by its CDR3 amino acid sequence plus V-gene family, and excluded reads lacking a unique V-gene family. As a way to deal with suspected cross-contamination and a sequencing artifact, a later analysis dropped approximately 590 nucleotide sequences that were highly shared and had low generation probability. In a later analysis, a clonal expansion index for each public chain was calculated from normalized within-repertoire ranks of inferred template counts. In a later analysis, generation probabilities were computed using a VDJ recombination model fitted to out-of-frame rearrangements, and the results were checked against IGoR. In a later analysis, hypergeometric tests were used to score TCR-TCR, TCR-HLA and TCR-CMV co-occurrence, with a repertoire-size bias correction applied to TCR pairs. In a later analysis, false discovery rates were estimated by permuting HLA or CMV assignments 20 times. In a later analysis, co-occurring TCRs were grouped using DBSCAN, with TCRdist sequence similarity added in when clustering inside HLA-allele-positive subsets. Repertoires with fewer than 30,000 or more than 120,000 public chains were left out of co-occurrence clustering, as were about five repertoires with anomalous nucleotide sharing. TCRdb took over this immuneACCESS table, retaining in-frame rearrangements with V and J assigned. Such tables are incomplete; in checked studies, under half of the missing clones stem from an unresolved V gene, and the remainder is unexplained. V, J and clone size are those of that table, while D and trimming were read from the DNA. The sample's table covers some 33,000 clones. Approximately 4.8% of the sample is in the top ten clones.

The data belong to a study of cytomegalovirus exposure and HLA in healthy donors (dated by TCRdb to the late 2010s). Describing the broader study: An earlier analysis of several hundred of the donors reported about 300 Gb of sequence data and 95 million to 130 million unique TCR beta sequences obtained from approximately 180 million T cells. An early release covering roughly 600 HLA-typed donors comprised 250 to 350 gigabases of sequencing data and tens of millions of unique TCR sequences. The genetic ancestry cluster associated with self-reported Caucasian donors included about 81% of the 300 to 450 genotyped donors. The study was designed to test whether signatures of past pathogen exposure could be identified by cataloging public T cell receptors. The study profiled the T cell repertoires of 550 to 700 subjects by immunosequencing and related them to cytomegalovirus serostatus. A separate validation cohort of 100 to 150 different subjects was used in addition to the roughly 670-subject first cohort. To predict cytomegalovirus infection status, the study brought together high-throughput TCR immunosequencing, statistical association of individual TCRs with disease status, and machine learning. A later analysis re-examined previously published TCR beta repertoires from about 700 donors and added high-resolution HLA genotyping to investigate patterns of TCR occurrence. In the later analysis, no new phenotypic data were used to find candidate immune exposures; instead, reliance was placed on TCR beta sequences and their occurrence across donors. To decide whether each TCR beta V gene segment behaved as functional or pseudogenic, an earlier analysis of 587 of the donors relied on high-throughput TCR beta sequencing. Donor age, sex, ethnicity and CMV serostatus were compiled together with the repertoire data. A later genetic analysis took genome-wide SNP genotypes for about three fifths of the 666 donors and used that subset as a discovery cohort. All discovery cohort repertoires had been generated using a single sequencing platform. HLA typing covered class I and class II loci at four-digit resolution. Typing coverage varied by locus: roughly 629-630 donors for A, B, C, DRB1 and DQB1; approximately 520 for DQA1; some 610 for DPA1; under 490 for DPB1. Several DR-DQ haplotypes were handled as single units for association and clustering because linkage in the cohort was strong. Across around 400 genotyped donors of the cohort, an average of about 250,000 unique TCR beta nucleotide sequences per donor were sequenced, and approximately 19% of those sequences were non-productive.

Overall results and qualifications from the work: A later analysis found that most CMV-associated TCR beta chains appeared HLA-restricted, with HLA associations seemingly driven largely by CMV exposure. Sequencing depth was assumed to be roughly uniform across donors in the presence/absence analyses, though that assumption may not hold. Cytomegalovirus status was reported to be diagnosed by the classifier with high specificity and sensitivity in both the original and validation cohorts. Because counts were too low, about 18 rarely observed V segments, including chromosome 9 orphons, were excluded from the earlier analysis of under 650 of the donors. In a later analysis, HLA-associated TCR beta chains were found to be more clonally expanded and to have lower generation probabilities than equally common non-associated chains. A later analysis reported that several top co-occurrence clusters appeared linked to parvovirus B19, influenza, CMV and Epstein-Barr virus. A total of roughly 160 TCR beta chains were listed by the study as associated with cytomegalovirus. Correlated functional status among segregating V segments might reflect linkage disequilibrium, but an unknown experimental factor could not be ruled out. In an earlier analysis of approximately 600 of the donors, most TCR beta V segments were observed in productive rearrangements about 87% or about 30% of the time, broadly matching IMGT annotations. At a false discovery rate of 0.05, a later analysis linked 16,000 or so TCR beta sequences to specific HLA alleles. A further reported finding was that TCR beta sequences accurately predicted the HLA-A and HLA-B alleles for most subjects in the first cohort. A later genetic analysis reported fewer N-insertions in productive TCRs among donors in an Asian-associated ancestry cluster than the roughly 700-donor mean. In vitro tests confirmed that a few of the cytomegalovirus-associated TCR beta chains recognize cytomegalovirus antigens. Some IMGT-functional V segments, including TRBV6-2 and TRBV6-3, could not be distinguished by the 87-base-pair reads and were therefore excluded. Across donors, most TCR sequences were observed very rarely, whereas some public TCRs were present in many individuals. The authors suggested that the approach could potentially be generalized to other disease states and immunological phenotypes. Only TCR beta chains were sequenced in this cohort, and the absence of alpha or paired-chain data limited detectable features. A later analysis found that TCR association rates varied across HLA loci, with DRB1 alleles showing the most associated TCRs and HLA-C alleles the fewest. HLA typing was unavailable for some donors at each locus, so association tests used only the typed subset. A later genetic analysis associated a missense DCLRE1C variant with V-gene and J-gene trimming of TCR beta chains, and an independent cohort replicated the association. For the cohort, immune exposure information was limited to CMV serostatus. Strong co-occurrence of HLA alleles, especially DR and DQ, made assigning TCR associations to individual alleles difficult. A cluster of highly shared sequence variants was judged likely to represent a technical artifact of the sequencing pipeline.

This TCR was sampled from a female donor in good health and CMV-seronegative. The sequencing sample was made of PBMCs. The rearrangement combines TRBV5-1 with TRBJ1-2, with a weak D call of TRBD1 (5 bases match). The DNA is as follows: TGCGCCAGCAGCTCGGGGAGTTCAGGGACTTCCTATGGCTACACCTTC. Translated, this is CASSSGSSGTSYGYTF.